These 21 T cell receptor beta chains originate from one sample sequenced in a study of ipilimumab plus nivolumab after autologous stem cell transplantation. The method was immunoSEQ multiplex PCR; TCRdb's version includes in-frame clones alone and lacks a portion of them. The sample holds 43,000 or so clones, more than 70% seen once. The material sequenced was PBMCs, taken in a trial of ipilimumab plus nivolumab as post-transplant consolidation. Receptors originate from a male donor with multiple myeloma.

The genes are TRBV19 and TRBJ2-2, with D perhaps TRBD2 (5 bases). Trimming took off 6 bases at V and 6 bases at J, with 14 bases between the two ends. Germline lookup yields CDR1 LNHDA and CDR2 SQIVND (reference sequence). This CDR3 is built from 14 residues. CDR3 protein: CASRLVSWAGELFF. CDR3 coding DNA: TGTGCCAGTAGACTAGTGAGTTGGGCCGGGGAGCTGTTTTTT.

This clone was recorded once. V usage is TRBV28 and J usage is TRBJ2-7; TRBD1 might be the D (6 bases). CDR3 length: 13 residues. Germline V CDR1 and CDR2: MDHEN, SYDVKM. V was pared by 3 bases and J by 4 bases, with 10 bases between. In nucleotides, the CDR3 is TGTGCCAGCAGTTTTGGCAGGGGTTACGAGCAGTACTTC. Its protein product is CASSFGRGYEQYF. The whole variable domain, remainder taken from reference TRBV28 and TRBJ2-7, is DVKVTQSSRYLVKRTGEKVFLECVQDMDHENMFWYRQDPGLGLRLIYFSYDVKMKEKGDIPEGYSVSREKKERFSLILESASTNQTSMYLCASSFGRGYEQYFGPGTRLTVT.

This clone was counted between two and nine times. The chain is built from TRBV5-1 and TRBJ2-1, with D perhaps assigned TRBD1 or TRBD2 (6 bases each). CDR1 SGHRS and CDR2 YFSETQ come from the germline V gene. This CDR3 is built from 20 residues. V lost 0 bases to trimming and J lost 0 bases, with 22 bases between them. The CDR3 DNA is TGCGCCAGCAGCTTGGTGTTGGAGGTGGGGGGCGCAGGCTCCTACAATGAGCAGTTCTTC. This sequence encodes CASSLVLEVGGAGSYNEQFF.

Notes on this clone: Other DNA sequences in the sample encode the same CDR3. The chain joins TRBV19 to TRBJ1-4; D not certain. Germline V CDR1 and CDR2: LNHDA, SQIVND (reference sequence). Trimming left V 6 bases short and J 4 bases short, with 15 bases between. This CDR3 spans 15 amino acids. CDR3 residues: CASSSPRGNNEKLFF. Here the CDR3 DNA reads TGTGCCAGTAGCTCCCCCCGGGGAAATAATGAAAAACTGTTTTTT.

The chain joins TRBV25-1 to TRBJ1-6; D perhaps matches TRBD1 (6 bases). CDR3 size: 17 residues. Germline CDR1 and CDR2: MGHDK and SYGVNS. Deletions cut 3 bases from V and 4 bases from J, with 16 bases between. CDR3 DNA: TGTGCCAGCAGTGATACGTGGGGGGGGCGGTATAATTCACCCCTCCACTTT. The encoded protein is CASSDTWGGRYNSPLHF.

This chain uses TRBV5-1 with TRBJ1-5; no definite D call. The CDR3 sequence is 15 residues long. Per germline, CDR1 SGHRS and CDR2 YFSETQ. V was trimmed by 0 bases and J by 7 bases, leaving 14 bases between them. CDR3 protein: CASSLGTPERQPQHF. The CDR3 DNA reads TGCGCCAGCAGCTTGGGTACGCCAGAACGGCAGCCCCAGCATTTT.

V gene TRBV7-9 combines with J gene TRBJ2-5; 15 bases match TRBD2. V lost 3 bases, J lost 2 bases, and 7 bases stayed unmatched. CDR3 length equals 18 residues. The germline V gene has CDR1 SEHNR and CDR2 FQNEAQ (reference sequence). CDR3 coding DNA: TGTGCCAGCAGCTTCTCTCTTGGACTAGCGGGGGGGCAAGAGACCCAGTACTTC. This gives the protein CASSFSLGLAGGQETQYF.

The V and J genes are TRBV10-2 and TRBJ1-6; no definite D call. The CDR3 runs 14 residues. Trimming removed 4 bases from V and 3 bases from J, with 7 bases in between. Germline values: CDR1 WSHSY, CDR2 SAAADI. CDR3 DNA sequence: TGCGCCAGCAGTGGACGGTTCTATAATTCACCCCTCCACTTT. This sequence encodes CASSGRFYNSPLHF.

The chain joins TRBV29-1 to TRBJ1-4; tentatively, D is TRBD1 (5 bases). The CDR3 sequence is 12 residues long. V gave up 4 bases and J gave up 7 bases, with 10 bases separating them. Germline CDR1 is SQVTM and CDR2 is ANQGSEA. Here the CDR3 reads CSVGVGGEKLFF. Here the CDR3 DNA reads TGCAGCGTTGGAGTTGGGGGTGAAAAACTGTTTTTT.

The chain combines TRBV7-9 with TRBJ2-1; D unresolved. V shed 5 bases and J shed 5 bases, with 4 bases lying between them. This CDR3 is 11 amino acids long. The germline V gene encodes CDR1 SEHNR and CDR2 FQNEAQ (reference sequence). The CDR3 DNA is TGTGCCAGCAGCCGTGACAATGAGCAGTTCTTC. It specifies CASSRDNEQFF.

The chain uses TRBV6-1 and TRBJ2-7, with unresolved D. The CDR3 is 14 amino acids. Germline V CDR1 and CDR2: MNHNS, SASEGT. Trimming stripped 6 bases from V and 0 bases from J, with 12 bases between. Here the CDR3 reads CASRPNYDSYEQYF. In nucleotides, the CDR3 is TGTGCCAGCAGGCCCAATTACGACTCCTACGAGCAGTACTTC.

The CDR3 here is CASSSGGADRRTGELFF. The CDR3 nucleotides are TGTGCCAGCAGTTCCGGGGGGGCGGACAGGCGCACCGGGGAGCTGTTTTTT. The gene calls are TRBV28 and TRBJ2-2; weak D call: TRBD2 (8 bases). V lost 4 bases and J 4 bases, leaving 19 bases between the germline ends. The length of the CDR3 is 17 residues. The V gene's germline CDR1 is MDHEN and CDR2 SYDVKM.

The CDR3 is CASSYSPDRGWGYTF. The CDR3 region has the DNA TGTGCCAGCAGTTACTCACCGGACAGGGGGTGGGGCTACACCTTC. The V and J genes are TRBV6-5 and TRBJ1-2; TRBD1 matches at 10 bases. V lost 0 bases and J lost 8; bases outside the gene matches: 6. The CDR3 is made up of 15 amino acids. CDR1 and CDR2 (germline): MNHEY, SVGAGI.

CDR3 sequence reads: CAWSVKKYEQYF. The CDR3 DNA sequence: TGTGCCTGGAGTGTAAAAAAGTACGAGCAGTACTTC. The chain uses TRBV30 and TRBJ2-7; the D is unclear. This CDR3 is built from 12 residues. Germline V gene data show CDR1 as GTSNPN and CDR2 as SVGIG (reference sequence). V lost 0 bases and J 4 bases, leaving 7 bases between the germline ends.

V is TRBV27 and J is TRBJ2-5; D might be TRBD2 (7 bases). Germline CDR1 and CDR2: MNHEY and SMNVEV (reference sequence). The V end lost 8 bases, the J end lost 5 bases, and 15 bases lay between the germline ends. This CDR3 has 13 amino acids. CDR3 sequence (DNA): TGTGCCAGCCTTCCACAGGGAGGGGAGACCCAGTACTTC. This sequence encodes CASLPQGGETQYF.

CDR3 loop: CASSLRRGHSQPQHF. The CDR3 nucleotides are TGTGCCAGCAGTCTACGTCGGGGGCACAGTCAGCCCCAGCATTTT. J is TRBJ1-5 and V is TRBV7-3; TRBD1 might be the D (6 bases). Germline CDR1 is SGHTA and CDR2 is FQGTGA. The V end lost 6 bases, the J end lost 6 bases, and 18 bases lay between the germline ends. The length of the CDR3 is 15 residues.

This clone was counted once. This chain connects TRBV7-9 to TRBJ1-4; possibly TRBD1 for D (5 bases). This CDR3 contains 13 residues. Per germline, CDR1 SEHNR and CDR2 FQNEAQ (reference sequence). Trimming took 8 bases from V and 7 from J, leaving 14 bases between them. CDR3 nucleotide sequence: TGTGCCAGCGGGGTTTTGGGGACTGAAAAACTGTTTTTT. This encodes CASGVLGTEKLFF.

The chain employs TRBV7-2 and TRBJ1-2; possible D gene TRBD1, 6 bases. Germline V gene sequence: CDR1 SGHTA, CDR2 FQGNSA. The CDR3 runs to 14 residues. Trimming took off 4 bases at V and 5 bases at J, with 14 bases between the two ends. The chain's CDR3 is CASSSRGGGYGYTF. The CDR3, as DNA: TGTGCCAGCAGCTCAAGGGGGGGCGGGTATGGCTACACCTTC.

V and J are TRBV21-1 and TRBJ1-4. TRBV21-1 has pseudogene status. This CDR3 spans 17 amino acids. The CDR3 loop reads CASSDPGEGISNEKLFF. The CDR3 DNA follows: TGTGCCAGCAGCGACCCGGGGGAAGGTATTTCGAATGAAAAACTGTTTTTT.

This chain uses TRBV18 with TRBJ1-1; tentative D call: TRBD1 (5 bases). The V gene lost 2 bases and the J gene lost 8 bases, with 18 bases spanning the gap. The CDR3 has 15 residues. The germline gives CDR1 KGHSH, CDR2 LQKENI. The CDR3 DNA reads as TGTGCCAGCTCACCAGTAGTTGGGGCCCTATTGGAAGCTTTCTTT. Residues: CASSPVVGALLEAFF.

This clone was counted only a few times. The genes are TRBV19 and TRBJ1-5, with D unclear. This CDR3 is 12 amino acids long. Deletions cut 8 bases from V and 3 bases from J, with 8 bases between. Germline V gene sequence: CDR1 LNHDA, CDR2 SQIVND (reference sequence). This CDR3 is CASHDDNQPQHF. DNA of the CDR3: TGTGCCAGTCATGATGACAATCAGCCCCAGCATTTT.